The text below deals with one TCR beta chain. These data originate in a study of blood T cell repertoires in COVID-19. Study-wide background: Sites in the United States, Italy and Spain provided acute and convalescent COVID-19 samples. The cDNA or gDNA used as material had been derived from T cells, B-cell-depleted T cells, or PBMCs.

Under the authors' procedure: Quantification of nucleated cells was approximated via reference gene primer amplification. Here immunoSEQ multiplex PCR was the method, and the copy in TCRdb shows in-frame clones only, minus some. That table supplies the V and J calls and clone size; D and trimming were determined from the DNA. This table has about 27,000 clones, over 75% appearing once. The CDR3 runs to 14 residues. The germline V gene encodes CDR1 SGHTA and CDR2 FQGTGA. The V gene end was trimmed by 5 bases and the J gene end by 5 bases; junction bases not matched to a gene: 4. Sequenced input: peripheral blood. This clonotype originated in a woman aged 45-65 years with active COVID-19. The chain links TRBV7-3 to TRBJ1-1, with 11 positions matching TRBD1. This chain's CDR3 is CASSRTGGRTEAFF. DNA for the CDR3: TGTGCCAGCAGCCGGACAGGGGGCCGGACTGAAGCTTTCTTT.